These 29 T cell receptor beta chains originate from one sample sequenced in a study of T cells after yellow fever vaccination. TCRdb analysed the 5' RACE reads with MiXCR anew, one entry per CDR3 protein. The data show around 150,000 distinct CDR3 sequences, approximately 6.8% seen once. Source: CD4+ T cells sorted from PBMCs, taken 5 days after the first yellow fever vaccination. These receptors all stem from a young man who received the YFV17D yellow fever vaccine.

V is TRBV29-1 and J is TRBJ1-1; tentatively, D is TRBD1 (5 bases). V gave up 7 bases and J gave up 5 bases, with 14 bases separating them. There are 12 residues in the CDR3. Germline lookup yields CDR1 SQVTM and CDR2 ANQGSEA. The CDR3 nucleotides read TGCAGCGCAAACGGGGCTAGGACTGAAGCTTTCTTT. This codes for CSANGARTEAFF.

This clonotype has just a few counts. J is TRBJ2-1 and V is TRBV5-6; TRBD2 might be the D (6 bases). CDR1 SGHDT and CDR2 YYEEEE come from the germline V gene. CDR3 size: 15 residues. V was clipped by 3 bases and J by 4 bases, with 14 bases between them. CDR3 sequence reads: CASSYDWAGYNEQFF. For the CDR3, the DNA is TGTGCCAGCAGCTACGACTGGGCGGGATACAATGAGCAGTTCTTC.

The chain recombines TRBV7-2 with TRBJ2-1; 7 bases are a match to TRBD1. Germline CDR1 and CDR2: SGHTA and FQGNSA. The length of the CDR3 is 14 residues. Trimming cost V 1 base and J 5 bases; bases outside gene matches: 2. The DNA of the CDR3 is TGTGCCAGCAGCTTAGTTGGGACAGACAATGAGCAGTTCTTC. Translating it yields CASSLVGTDNEQFF.

This clonotype was detected only a few times. V usage is TRBV6-2 or TRBV6-3 and J usage is TRBJ1-5; D gene unclear. Germline-derived CDR1 and CDR2 are MNHEY and SVGEGT. The V end lost 4 bases, the J end lost 7 bases, and 14 bases lay between the germline ends. There are 14 residues in the CDR3. DNA for the CDR3: TGTGCCAGCAGTTTTCGTGGTAGTAGCCAGCCCCAGCATTTT. Translated, it gives CASSFRGSSQPQHF.

On this clonotype: A far larger clone is off by one base, so a read error is likely. V usage is TRBV5-5 and J usage is TRBJ2-5; D possibly corresponds to TRBD1 (6 bases). This CDR3 has 13 amino acids. V dropped 3 bases and J dropped 6 bases, with 12 bases sitting between them. CDR1 SGHKS and CDR2 YYEKEE come from the germline V gene (reference sequence). The CDR3 region is CASSSRGRKTQYF. The DNA of the CDR3 is TGTGCCAGCAGCTCCAGGGGTCGGAAGACCCAGTACTTC.

This clonotype was picked up many times. The chain joins TRBV10-3 to TRBJ2-1; TRBD1 matches at 12 bases. CDR3 length: 16 residues. J was trimmed by 6 bases and V by 2 bases; bases with no gene match: 5. Germline loops: CDR1 ENHRY, CDR2 SYGVKD. The CDR3 loop is CAISETGQGASNEQFF. In DNA, the CDR3 is TGTGCCATCAGTGAGACGGGACAGGGGGCGAGCAATGAGCAGTTCTTC.

Many counts were recorded for this clonotype. The V gene is TRBV3-1, the J gene TRBJ2-5; 14 nucleotides match TRBD2. V gave up 4 bases and J gave up 2 bases; unmatched junction bases: 6. From germline, CDR1 is LGHDT and CDR2 YNNKEL (reference sequence). CDR3 length equals 17 residues. The DNA of the CDR3 is TGTGCCAGCAGCCCCGGACTAGCGGGGGGCCGGCAAGAGACCCAGTACTTC. Translating it yields CASSPGLAGGRQETQYF.

Here the CDR3 DNA reads TGTGCCAGCAGCTATCCGCGCGGACTAGCGGGTGGCGATACGCAGTATTTT. It translates to CASSYPRGLAGGDTQYF. The J gene is TRBJ2-3, the V gene TRBV11-2; 11 positions match TRBD2. Per germline, CDR1 SGHAT and CDR2 FQNNGV. J was trimmed by 6 bases and V by 4 bases; bases with no gene match: 12. The CDR3 has 17 amino acids.

In its sample, this clonotype was seen many times. The chain couples TRBV5-1 to TRBJ2-1; TRBD1 matches at 9 bases. Losses at the gene ends were 2 bases for V and 2 bases for J; bases not matched to a gene: 2. CDR3 size: 15 residues. CDR1 and CDR2 from the germline V gene are SGHRS and YFSETQ. The CDR3 sequence is CASSFGQGTYNEQFF. The CDR3 bases are TGCGCCAGCAGCTTCGGACAGGGGACCTACAATGAGCAGTTCTTC.

This clonotype has a handful of counts. The chain couples TRBV5-1 to TRBJ2-3; 9 bases are a match to TRBD1. V was clipped by 1 base and J by 0 bases; unmatched bases: 3. Germline CDR1 reads SGHRS; CDR2 reads YFSETQ. The CDR3 covers 16 residues. For the CDR3, the DNA is TGCGCCAGCAGCTTGCCACAGGGGGCTAGCACAGATACGCAGTATTTT. It is translated as CASSLPQGASTDTQYF.

This clonotype has ten or more counts. This rearrangement joins TRBV6-2 or TRBV6-3 to TRBJ1-5; no clear D. Germline-derived CDR1 and CDR2 are MNHEY and SVGEGT. Between the trimmed V and J ends, which lost 5 bases and 2 bases, there was a span of 7 bases. The CDR3 has 13 amino acids. The CDR3 bases are TGTGCCAGCAGTCCCCAGCGCAATCAGCCCCAGCATTTT. Translation: CASSPQRNQPQHF.

This chain uses TRBV20-1 with TRBJ1-1, with D possibly being TRBD1 (6 bases). In germline, CDR1 is DFQATT, CDR2 SNEGSKA (reference sequence). Trimming removed 4 bases at V and 3 bases at J, with 15 bases between. The CDR3 spans 14 residues. The CDR3 bases are TGCAGTGCTACAGTACAGGGAAGGGACACTGAAGCTTTCTTT. Protein product: CSATVQGRDTEAFF.

This clonotype appeared many times. J is TRBJ2-7 and V is TRBV6-2 or TRBV6-3, with D unresolved. V lost 4 bases and J 2 bases, leaving 6 bases between the germline ends. CDR1 is MNHEY, CDR2 SVGEGT, per germline. The CDR3 extends over 12 amino acids. This CDR3 is CASSLDAYEQYV. In DNA form, the CDR3 reads TGTGCCAGCAGTTTGGACGCCTACGAGCAGTACGTC.

This clonotype was observed at least ten times. The V gene is TRBV7-9, the J gene TRBJ2-1; TRBD2 aligns across 10 bases. Germline CDR1 is SEHNR and CDR2 is FQNEAQ (reference sequence). V was pared by 1 base and J by 9 bases, with 9 bases of the junction left unmatched. This CDR3 comprises 16 residues. As DNA, the CDR3 is TGTGCCAGCAGCTTAGTGTCCAGCGGGGGGGTGGCTGAGCAGTTCTTC. Amino acids: CASSLVSSGGVAEQFF.

Many counts were recorded for this clonotype. The rearrangement links TRBV4-3 to TRBJ2-2, with D perhaps assigned TRBD1 or TRBD2 (5 bases each). Germline loops: CDR1 LGHNA, CDR2 YSLEER. This CDR3 contains 17 residues. Trimming cost V 3 bases and J 5 bases, with 19 bases left between them. CDR3 sequence: CASSQAPGTRDTGELFF. The CDR3 DNA sequence: TGCGCCAGCAGCCAGGCCCCCGGGACGAGGGATACCGGGGAGCTGTTTTTT.

A few counts support this clonotype. One end of the junction fails to match germline, which may point to a read error. The gene calls are TRBV18 and TRBJ2-5; 9 bases are a match to TRBD2. Germline CDR1 is KGHSH and CDR2 is LQKENI. The CDR3 runs to 15 residues. The CDR3 bases are TGTGCCAGCTCCCCACCGGGACTAGCAAGGGAGACCCAGTACTTC. Translated: CASSPPGLARETQYF.

In this sample, this clonotype turned up many times. This sequence joins TRBV7-2 and TRBJ1-1; a possible D gene is TRBD1 (5 bases). V dropped 1 base and J dropped 5 bases, with 8 bases sitting between them. The CDR3 extends over 13 amino acids. The germline V gene has CDR1 SGHTA and CDR2 FQGNSA. In DNA form, the CDR3 reads TGTGCCAGCAGCTTAGACCCAGGGACTGAAGCTTTCTTT. Protein: CASSLDPGTEAFF.

This clonotype was recorded at least ten times. The gene calls are TRBV4-3 and TRBJ2-3; TRBD2 matches 11 bases. The CDR3 covers 17 residues. With V trimmed by 0 bases and J by 7 bases, 9 bases remained unmatched. Germline V gene sequence: CDR1 LGHNA, CDR2 YSLEER. Here the CDR3 reads CASSQERNLAGGYTQYF. The CDR3 DNA reads as TGCGCCAGCAGCCAAGAAAGAAATCTAGCGGGGGGTTATACGCAGTATTTT.

V gene TRBV3-1 combines with J gene TRBJ2-2; D is unresolved. The V gene's germline CDR1 is LGHDT and CDR2 YNNKEL (reference sequence). Trimming took 1 base from V and 2 from J, leaving 5 bases between them. This CDR3 region has 14 residues. The CDR3 region is CASSQGGNTGELFF. DNA of the CDR3: TGTGCCAGCAGCCAAGGGGGTAACACCGGGGAGCTGTTTTTT. Complete variable domain (other parts from reference TRBV3-1 and TRBJ2-2): DTAVSQTPKYLVTQMGNDKSIKCEQNLGHDTMYWYKQDSKKFLKIMFSYNNKELIINETVPNRFSPKSPDKAHLNLHINSLELGDSAVYFCASSQGGNTGELFFGEGSRLTVL.

The chain uses TRBV12-3 or TRBV12-4 and TRBJ1-3; possibly TRBD1 for D (6 bases). This CDR3 region has 14 residues. V shed 6 bases and J shed 5 bases, with 14 bases lying between them. This chain's CDR3 is CASRTTGRRNTIYF. In nucleotides, the CDR3 is TGTGCCAGCAGGACAACAGGGCGCAGAAACACCATATATTTT.

Ten or more counts support this clonotype. V and J are TRBV5-5 and TRBJ1-1; a possible D gene is TRBD1 (6 bases). This CDR3 region has 14 residues. V was pared by 4 bases and J by 1 base, with 11 bases between. Germline CDR1 is SGHKS and CDR2 is YYEKEE (reference sequence). CDR3: CASSLGTTNTEAFF. In nucleotides, the CDR3 is TGTGCCAGCAGCCTCGGGACAACGAACACTGAAGCTTTCTTT. Based on the CDR3 plus reference TRBV5-5 and TRBJ1-1, the full variable domain is DAGVTQSPTHLIKTRGQQVTLRCSPISGHKSVSWYQQVLGQGPQFIFQYYEKEERGRGNFPDRFSARQFPNYSSELNVNALLLGDSALYLCASSLGTTNTEAFFGQGTRLTVV.

The chain links TRBV20-1 to TRBJ2-1, with 12 bases aligning to TRBD2. CDR3 length: 15 residues. Germline V CDR1 and CDR2: DFQATT, SNEGSKA (reference sequence). Trimming removed 3 bases from V and 2 bases from J; junction bases left unmatched: 2. The chain's CDR3 is CSARGLAGPYNEQFF. The CDR3 DNA reads TGCAGTGCTAGGGGACTAGCGGGTCCCTACAATGAGCAGTTCTTC.

A remark on this clonotype: A much larger clonotype is one base distant, so this may be a read error. The chain employs TRBV7-2 and TRBJ2-1; D uncertain. Germline CDR1 and CDR2: SGHTA and FQGNSA. This CDR3 contains 13 residues. The V end was cut by 0 bases, the J end by 5 bases, with 5 bases between. This CDR3 is CASSLAWNNEQFF. The CDR3 DNA reads TGTGCCAGCAGCTTAGCTTGGAACAATGAGCAGTTCTTC.

This clonotype was detected many times. This sequence joins TRBV10-3 and TRBJ2-1, with 9 bases that match TRBD2. Germline assignment: CDR1 ENHRY and CDR2 SYGVKD. The CDR3 consists of 16 residues. With V trimmed by 3 bases and J by 4 bases, 7 bases remained unmatched. The CDR3 coding sequence is TGTGCCATCAGTGATGGCGGGGGGGCCGTATACAATGAGCAGTTCTTC. As protein: CAISDGGGAVYNEQFF.

At least ten counts were recorded for this clonotype. The genes are TRBV7-2 and TRBJ2-3; no firm D call. With 5 bases removed from V and 0 bases from J, the gap between germline ends came to 6 bases. Germline CDR1 is SGHTA and CDR2 is FQGNSA. This CDR3 comprises 13 residues. In DNA, the CDR3 is TGTGCCAGCAGCATCCCTAGCACAGATACGCAGTATTTT. It codes for CASSIPSTDTQYF.

This clonotype came up a few times. This chain connects TRBV15 to TRBJ1-2; 11 bases map to TRBD1. The CDR3 length is 15 residues. Trimming at V came to 5 bases and at J to 7 bases, leaving 9 bases not matched to a gene. Germline CDR1 LNHNV, CDR2 YYDKDF (reference sequence). The CDR3 nucleotides are TGTGCCACCAGCTACTCCGGGACAGGGGGACGTGGCTACACCTTC. Protein: CATSYSGTGGRGYTF.

This clonotype was counted many times. The rearrangement links TRBV7-2 to TRBJ1-3; 9 bases are a match to TRBD1. This CDR3 region has 15 residues. The germline V gene has CDR1 SGHTA and CDR2 FQGNSA. V was pared by 5 bases and J by 7 bases, with 9 bases of the junction left unmatched. The CDR3, as DNA: TGTGCCAGCAGCGAGCGGACAGGGGATTCTAACACCATATATTTT. Translating it yields CASSERTGDSNTIYF.

This clonotype was seen at least ten times. This chain uses TRBV7-2 with TRBJ1-1, with D perhaps matching TRBD1 (6 bases). Germline V lookup: CDR1 SGHTA, CDR2 FQGNSA. V was trimmed by 6 bases and J by 6 bases, leaving 11 bases between them. The CDR3 loop spans 12 amino acids. The CDR3 DNA reads TGTGCCAGCAGGAAGGAGGGGGCTGAAGCTTTCTTT. As protein: CASRKEGAEAFF.

This clonotype came up many times. This chain connects TRBV30 to TRBJ1-5, with D uncertain. The CDR3 spans 13 residues. V was shortened by 1 base and J by 7 bases, with 11 bases between the two germline ends. Germline V gene sequence: CDR1 GTSNPN, CDR2 SVGIG (reference sequence). DNA of the CDR3: TGTGCCTGGAGTGAGGATCAGGAACAGCCCCAGCATTTT. The encoded protein is CAWSEDQEQPQHF.